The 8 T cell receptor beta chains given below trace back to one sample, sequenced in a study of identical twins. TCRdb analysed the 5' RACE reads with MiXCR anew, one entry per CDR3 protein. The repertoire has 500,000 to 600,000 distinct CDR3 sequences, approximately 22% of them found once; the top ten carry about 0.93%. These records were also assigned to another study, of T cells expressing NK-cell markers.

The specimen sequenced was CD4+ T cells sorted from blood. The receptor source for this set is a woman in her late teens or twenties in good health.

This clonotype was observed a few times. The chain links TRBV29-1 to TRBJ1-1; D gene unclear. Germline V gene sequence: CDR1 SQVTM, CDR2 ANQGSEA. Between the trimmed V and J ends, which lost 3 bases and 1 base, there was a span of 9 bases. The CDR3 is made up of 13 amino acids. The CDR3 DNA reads TGCAGCGTTGAGGGCATGACGAACACTGAAGCTTTCTTT. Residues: CSVEGMTNTEAFF.

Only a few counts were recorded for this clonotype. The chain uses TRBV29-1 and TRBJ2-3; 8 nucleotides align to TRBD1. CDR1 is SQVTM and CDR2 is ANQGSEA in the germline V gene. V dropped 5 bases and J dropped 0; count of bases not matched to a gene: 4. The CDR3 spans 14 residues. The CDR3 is CSVLGQASTDTQYF. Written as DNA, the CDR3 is TGCAGCGTTCTGGGACAGGCTAGCACAGATACGCAGTATTTT.

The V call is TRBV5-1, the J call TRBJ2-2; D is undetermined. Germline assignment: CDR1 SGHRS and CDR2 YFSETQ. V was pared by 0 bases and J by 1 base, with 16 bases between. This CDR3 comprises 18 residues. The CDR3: CASSLVFRGRQNTGELFF. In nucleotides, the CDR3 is TGCGCCAGCAGCTTGGTATTTCGAGGACGGCAGAACACCGGGGAGCTGTTTTTT.

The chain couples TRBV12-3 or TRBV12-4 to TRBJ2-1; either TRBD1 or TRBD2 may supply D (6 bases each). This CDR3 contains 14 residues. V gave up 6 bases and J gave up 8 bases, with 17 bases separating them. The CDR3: CASRPLRGRDEQFF. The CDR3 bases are TGTGCCAGCAGACCCCTCCGGGGGCGCGATGAGCAGTTCTTC.

The CDR3 DNA reads as TGTGCCAGCAGCTTAGTGTCTTACTCTGGGGCCAACGTCCTGACTTTC. Amino acid sequence: CASSLVSYSGANVLTF. The rearrangement joins TRBV7-2 to TRBJ2-6, with D unclear. V was pared by 1 base and J by 0 bases, with 7 bases between. The CDR3 totals 16 residues. Germline V gene lookup returns CDR1 SGHTA and CDR2 FQGNSA. Drawing the rest from reference TRBV7-2 and TRBJ2-6, the complete variable domain is GAGVSQSPSNKVTEKGKDVELRCDPISGHTALYWYRQSLGQGLEFLIYFQGNSAPDKSGLPSDRFSAERTGGSVSTLTIQRTQQEDSAVYLCASSLVSYSGANVLTFGAGSRLTVL.

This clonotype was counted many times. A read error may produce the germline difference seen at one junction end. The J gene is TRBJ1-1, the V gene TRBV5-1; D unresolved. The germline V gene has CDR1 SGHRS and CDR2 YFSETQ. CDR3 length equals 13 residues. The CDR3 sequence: CASSLAGNTEAFF. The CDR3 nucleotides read TGTGCCAGCAGCTTAGCAGGGAACACTGAAGCTTTCTTT. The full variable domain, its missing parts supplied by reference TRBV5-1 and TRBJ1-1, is KAGVTQTPRYLIKTRGQQVTLSCSPISGHRSVSWYQQTPGQGLQFLFEYFSETQRNKGNFPGRFSGRQFSNSRSEMNVSTLELGDSALYLCASSLAGNTEAFFGQGTRLTVV.

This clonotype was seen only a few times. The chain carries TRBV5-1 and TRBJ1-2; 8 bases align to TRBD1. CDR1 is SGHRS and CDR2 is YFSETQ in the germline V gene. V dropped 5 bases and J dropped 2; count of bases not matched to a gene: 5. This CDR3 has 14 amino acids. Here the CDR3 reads CASRQGTGNYGYTF. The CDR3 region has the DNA TGCGCCAGCAGACAAGGGACAGGAAACTATGGCTACACCTTC.

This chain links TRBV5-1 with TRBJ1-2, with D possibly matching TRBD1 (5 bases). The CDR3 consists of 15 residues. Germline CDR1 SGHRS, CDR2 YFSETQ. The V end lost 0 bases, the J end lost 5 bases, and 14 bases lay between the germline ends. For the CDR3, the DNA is TGCGCCAGCAGCTTGGAACGGCCAGGGAGGTATGGCTACACCTTC. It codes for CASSLERPGRYGYTF.